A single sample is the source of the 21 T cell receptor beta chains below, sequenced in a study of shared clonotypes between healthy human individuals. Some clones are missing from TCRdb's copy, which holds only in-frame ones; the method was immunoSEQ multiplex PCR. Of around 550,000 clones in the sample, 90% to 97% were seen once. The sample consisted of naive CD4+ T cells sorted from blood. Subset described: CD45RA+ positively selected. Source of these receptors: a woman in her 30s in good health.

The CDR3 coding sequence is TGTGCCAGCAGCTTTCGGCTAGCGGGACTTTACGAGCAGTACTTC. Translating gives CASSFRLAGLYEQYF. The gene calls are TRBV5-6 and TRBJ2-7; 9 bases are shared with TRBD2. This CDR3 is built from 15 residues. The V gene's germline CDR1 is SGHDT and CDR2 YYEEEE. J was trimmed by 4 bases and V by 2 bases; bases with no gene match: 7. The whole variable domain, remainder taken from reference TRBV5-6 and TRBJ2-7, is DAGVTQSPTHLIKTRGQQVTLRCSPKSGHDTVSWYQQALGQGPQFIFQYYEEEERQRGNFPDRFSGHQFPNYSSELNVNALLLGDSALYLCASSFRLAGLYEQYFGPGTRLTVT.

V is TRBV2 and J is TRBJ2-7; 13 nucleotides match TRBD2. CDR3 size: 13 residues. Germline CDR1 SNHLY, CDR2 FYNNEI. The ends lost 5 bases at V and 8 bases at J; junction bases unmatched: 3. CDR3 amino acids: CASSRTSGRQQYF. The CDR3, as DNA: TGTGCCAGCAGTCGGACTAGCGGGAGACAGCAGTACTTC.

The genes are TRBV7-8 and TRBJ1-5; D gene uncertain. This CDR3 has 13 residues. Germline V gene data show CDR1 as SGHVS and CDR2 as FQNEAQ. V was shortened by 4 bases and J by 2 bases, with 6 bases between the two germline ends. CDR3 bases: TGTGCCAGCAGCTCTGGACGCAATCAGCCCCAGCATTTT. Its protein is CASSSGRNQPQHF.

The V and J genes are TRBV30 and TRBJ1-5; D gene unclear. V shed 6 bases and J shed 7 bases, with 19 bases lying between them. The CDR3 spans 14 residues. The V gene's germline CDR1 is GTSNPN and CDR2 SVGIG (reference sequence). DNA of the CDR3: TGTGCCTGCAATATAGGTCCAGATGGGCAGCCCCAGCATTTT. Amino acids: CACNIGPDGQPQHF.

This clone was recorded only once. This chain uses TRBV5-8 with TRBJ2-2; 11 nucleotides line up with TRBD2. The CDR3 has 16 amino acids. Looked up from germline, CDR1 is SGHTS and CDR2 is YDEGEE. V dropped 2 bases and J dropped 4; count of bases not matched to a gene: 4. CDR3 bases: TGTGCCAGCAGCTTAGCCGGGACTAGCGGCACCGGGGAGCTGTTTTTT. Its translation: CASSLAGTSGTGELFF.

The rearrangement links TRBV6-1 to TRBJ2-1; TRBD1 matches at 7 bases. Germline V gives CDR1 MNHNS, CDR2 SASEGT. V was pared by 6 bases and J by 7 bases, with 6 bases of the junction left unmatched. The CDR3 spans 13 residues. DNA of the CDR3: TGTGCCAGCAGGAGACAGGGTGCGAATGAGCAGTTCTTC. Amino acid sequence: CASRRQGANEQFF.

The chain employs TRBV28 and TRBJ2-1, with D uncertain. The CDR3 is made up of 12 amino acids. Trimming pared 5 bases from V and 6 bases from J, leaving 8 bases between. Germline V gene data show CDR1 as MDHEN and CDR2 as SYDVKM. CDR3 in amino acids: CASSTESNEQFF. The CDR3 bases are TGTGCCAGCAGTACGGAATCCAATGAGCAGTTCTTC.

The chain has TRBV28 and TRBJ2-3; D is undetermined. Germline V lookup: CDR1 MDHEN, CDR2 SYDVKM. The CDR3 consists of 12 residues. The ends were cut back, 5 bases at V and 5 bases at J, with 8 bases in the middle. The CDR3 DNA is TGTGCCAGCAGTGTACTGGGAGATACGCAGTATTTT. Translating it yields CASSVLGDTQYF.

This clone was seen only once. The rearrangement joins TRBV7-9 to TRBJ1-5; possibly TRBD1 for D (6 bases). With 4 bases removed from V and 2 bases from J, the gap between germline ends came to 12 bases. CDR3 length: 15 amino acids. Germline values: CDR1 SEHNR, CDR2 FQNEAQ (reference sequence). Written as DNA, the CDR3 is TGTGCCAGCAGCTCAACAGGGATGGGCAATCAGCCCCAGCATTTT. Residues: CASSSTGMGNQPQHF. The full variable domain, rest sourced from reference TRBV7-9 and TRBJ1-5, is DTGVSQNPRHKITKRGQNVTFRCDPISEHNRLYWYRQTLGQGPEFLTYFQNEAQLEKSRLLSDRFSAERPKGSFSTLEIQRTEQGDSAMYLCASSSTGMGNQPQHFGDGTRLSIL.

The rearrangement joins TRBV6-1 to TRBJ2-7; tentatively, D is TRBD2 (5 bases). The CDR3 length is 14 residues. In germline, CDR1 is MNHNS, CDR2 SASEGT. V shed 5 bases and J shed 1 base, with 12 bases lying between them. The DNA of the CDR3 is TGTGCCAGCAGTACCTTAGCGACTTCCTACGAGCAGTACTTC. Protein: CASSTLATSYEQYF.

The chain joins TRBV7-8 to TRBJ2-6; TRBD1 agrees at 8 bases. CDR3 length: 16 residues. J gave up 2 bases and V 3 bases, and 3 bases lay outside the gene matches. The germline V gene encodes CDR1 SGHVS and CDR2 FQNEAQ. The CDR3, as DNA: TGTGCCAGCAGCTTGGACAGGGCCCCTGGGGCCAACGTCCTGACTTTC. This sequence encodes CASSLDRAPGANVLTF.

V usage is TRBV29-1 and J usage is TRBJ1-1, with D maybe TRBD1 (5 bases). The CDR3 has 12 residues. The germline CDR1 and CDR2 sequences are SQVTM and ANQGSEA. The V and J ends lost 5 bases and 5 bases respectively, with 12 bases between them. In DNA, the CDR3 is TGCAGCGTTAGGAAGGCAGGGACTGAAGCTTTCTTT. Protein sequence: CSVRKAGTEAFF.

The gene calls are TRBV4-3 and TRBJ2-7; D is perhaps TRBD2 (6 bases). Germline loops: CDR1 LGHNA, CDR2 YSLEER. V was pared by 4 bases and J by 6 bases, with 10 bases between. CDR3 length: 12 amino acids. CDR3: CASSPPGGEQYF. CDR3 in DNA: TGCGCCAGCAGCCCTCCCGGGGGCGAGCAGTACTTC.

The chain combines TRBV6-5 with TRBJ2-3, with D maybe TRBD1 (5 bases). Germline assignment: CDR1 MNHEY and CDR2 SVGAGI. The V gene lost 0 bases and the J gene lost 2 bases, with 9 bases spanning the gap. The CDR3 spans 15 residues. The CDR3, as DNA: TGTGCCAGCAGTTACTCGCAGGGTTTCACAGATACGCAGTATTTT. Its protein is CASSYSQGFTDTQYF.

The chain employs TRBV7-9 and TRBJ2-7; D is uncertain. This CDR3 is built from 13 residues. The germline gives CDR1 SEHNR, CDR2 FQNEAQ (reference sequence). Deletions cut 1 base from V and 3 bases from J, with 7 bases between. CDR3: CASSLDLVYEQYF. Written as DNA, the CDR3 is TGTGCCAGCAGCTTAGACTTGGTCTACGAGCAGTACTTC.

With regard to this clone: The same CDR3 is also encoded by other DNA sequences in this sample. This chain's CDR3 is CASSFSYTEAFF. The CDR3 nucleotides are TGTGCCAGCAGTTTTTCTTACACTGAAGCTTTCTTT. The chain couples TRBV28 to TRBJ1-1; D is undetermined. The CDR3 consists of 12 residues. Germline CDR1 reads MDHEN; CDR2 reads SYDVKM. The ends were cut back, 3 bases at V and 3 bases at J, with 5 bases in the middle.

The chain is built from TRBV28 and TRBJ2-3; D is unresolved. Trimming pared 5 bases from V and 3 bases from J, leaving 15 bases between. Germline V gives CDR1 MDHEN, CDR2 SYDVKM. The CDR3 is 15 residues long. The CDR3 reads CASSNGAPITDTQYF. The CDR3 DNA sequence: TGTGCCAGCAGTAACGGAGCCCCTATTACAGATACGCAGTATTTT.

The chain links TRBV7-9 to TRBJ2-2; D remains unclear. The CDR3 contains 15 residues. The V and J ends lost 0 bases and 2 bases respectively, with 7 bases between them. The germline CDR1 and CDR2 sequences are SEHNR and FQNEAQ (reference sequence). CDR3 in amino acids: CASSLAIRNTGELFF. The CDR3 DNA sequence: TGTGCCAGCAGCTTAGCTATCAGAAACACCGGGGAGCTGTTTTTT.

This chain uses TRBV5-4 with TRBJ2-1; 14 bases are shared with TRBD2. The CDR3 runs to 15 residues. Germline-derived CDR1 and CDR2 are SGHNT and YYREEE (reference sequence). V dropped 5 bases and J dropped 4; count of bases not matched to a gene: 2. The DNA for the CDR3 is TGTGCCAGCAGGCGACTAGCGGGAGGGTACAATGAGCAGTTCTTC. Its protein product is CASRRLAGGYNEQFF. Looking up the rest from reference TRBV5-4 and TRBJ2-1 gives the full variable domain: ETGVTQSPTHLIKTRGQQVTLRCSSQSGHNTVSWYQQALGQGPQFIFQYYREEENGRGNFPPRFSGLQFPNYSSELNVNALELDDSALYLCASRRLAGGYNEQFFGPGTRLTVL.

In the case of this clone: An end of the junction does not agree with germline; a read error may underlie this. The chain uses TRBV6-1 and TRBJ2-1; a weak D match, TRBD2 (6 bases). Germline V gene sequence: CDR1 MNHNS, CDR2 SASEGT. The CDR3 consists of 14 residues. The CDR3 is CASSGRDSDNEQFF. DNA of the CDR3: TGTGCCAGCAGTGGCCGGGACTCCGACAATGAGCAGTTCTTC.

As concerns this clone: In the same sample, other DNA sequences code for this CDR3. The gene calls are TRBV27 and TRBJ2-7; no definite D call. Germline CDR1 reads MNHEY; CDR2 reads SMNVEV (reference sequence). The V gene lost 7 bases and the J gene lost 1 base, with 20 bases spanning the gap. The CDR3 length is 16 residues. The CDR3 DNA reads TGTGCCAGCATCCCCTTAGGTCGGGCCAGGTCCTACGAGCAGTACTTC. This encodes CASIPLGRARSYEQYF.